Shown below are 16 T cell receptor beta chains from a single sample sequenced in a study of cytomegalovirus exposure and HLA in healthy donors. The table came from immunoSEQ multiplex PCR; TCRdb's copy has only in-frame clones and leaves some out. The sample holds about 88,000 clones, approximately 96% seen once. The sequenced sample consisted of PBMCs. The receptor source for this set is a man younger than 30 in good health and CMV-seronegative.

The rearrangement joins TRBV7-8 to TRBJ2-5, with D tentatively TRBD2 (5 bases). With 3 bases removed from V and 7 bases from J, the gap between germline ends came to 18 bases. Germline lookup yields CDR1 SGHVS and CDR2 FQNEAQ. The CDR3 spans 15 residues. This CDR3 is CASSFHGVGKVTQYF. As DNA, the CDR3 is TGTGCCAGCAGCTTCCACGGGGTGGGCAAGGTGACCCAGTACTTC.

CDR3 in DNA: TGTGCCAGCAGTGAAACGGGATGGCTAGCGGGGGGGACAGATACGCAGTATTTT. The encoded protein is CASSETGWLAGGTDTQYF. The V call is TRBV6-1, the J call TRBJ2-3, with 12 bases identical to TRBD2. The germline CDR1 and CDR2 sequences are MNHNS and SASEGT. V shed 2 bases and J 3 bases; nucleotides not matched to a gene: 9. This CDR3 has 18 residues.

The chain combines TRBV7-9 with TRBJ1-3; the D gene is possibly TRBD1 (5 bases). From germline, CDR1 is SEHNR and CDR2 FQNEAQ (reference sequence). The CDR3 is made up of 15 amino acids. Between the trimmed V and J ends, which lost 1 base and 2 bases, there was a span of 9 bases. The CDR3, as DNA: TGTGCCAGCAGCTTAGTGCAGGGCGCTGGAAACACCATATATTTT. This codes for CASSLVQGAGNTIYF.

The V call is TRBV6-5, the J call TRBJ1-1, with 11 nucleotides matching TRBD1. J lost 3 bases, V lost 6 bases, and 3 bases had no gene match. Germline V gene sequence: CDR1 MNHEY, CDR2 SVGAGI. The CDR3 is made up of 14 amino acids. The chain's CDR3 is CASSSGQGDTEAFF. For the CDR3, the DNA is TGTGCCAGCAGCTCGGGACAGGGGGACACTGAAGCTTTCTTT.

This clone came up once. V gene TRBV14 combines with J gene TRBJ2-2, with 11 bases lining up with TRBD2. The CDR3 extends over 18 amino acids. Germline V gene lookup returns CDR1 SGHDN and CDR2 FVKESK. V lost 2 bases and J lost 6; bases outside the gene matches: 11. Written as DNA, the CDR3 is TGTGCCAGCAGCCAAAATAGCGGGAGGGCCTATGTTGCCGGGGAGCTGTTTTTT. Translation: CASSQNSGRAYVAGELFF.

The CDR3 sequence is CASSQDQGRGNHYEQYF. The CDR3 coding sequence is TGCGCCAGCAGCCAAGATCAAGGCAGGGGGAATCATTACGAGCAGTACTTC. This chain joins TRBV4-1 and TRBJ2-7; 7 bases agree with TRBD1. The CDR3 length is 17 residues. V lost 0 bases and J lost 4; bases outside the gene matches: 12. The germline V gene encodes CDR1 MGHRA and CDR2 YSYEKL.

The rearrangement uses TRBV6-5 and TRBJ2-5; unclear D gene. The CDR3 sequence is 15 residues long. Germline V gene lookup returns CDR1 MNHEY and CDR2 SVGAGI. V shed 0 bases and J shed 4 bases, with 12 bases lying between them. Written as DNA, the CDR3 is TGTGCCAGCAGTTACTCGATCGAGCACGGAGAGACCCAGTACTTC. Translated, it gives CASSYSIEHGETQYF.

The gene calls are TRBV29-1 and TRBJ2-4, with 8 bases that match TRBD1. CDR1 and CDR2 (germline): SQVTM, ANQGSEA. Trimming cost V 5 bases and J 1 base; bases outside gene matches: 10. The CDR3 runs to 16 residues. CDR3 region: CSVHARGRLAKNIQYF. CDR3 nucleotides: TGCAGCGTTCATGCCAGGGGGCGCCTGGCCAAAAACATTCAGTACTTC. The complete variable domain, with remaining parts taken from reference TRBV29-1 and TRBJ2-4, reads SAVISQKPSRDICQRGTSLTIQCQVDSQVTMMFWYRQQPGQSLTLIATANQGSEATYESGFVIDKFPISRPNLTFSTLTVSNMSPEDSSIYLCSVHARGRLAKNIQYFGAGTRLSVL.

This CDR3 reads CASSLSWNTEAFF. CDR3 in DNA: TGTGCCAGCAGTCTGTCGTGGAACACTGAAGCTTTCTTT. This chain connects TRBV6-1 to TRBJ1-1; D is undetermined. CDR1 and CDR2 from the germline V gene are MNHNS and SASEGT. CDR3 length equals 13 residues. V lost 5 bases and J lost 1, with 8 bases in between.

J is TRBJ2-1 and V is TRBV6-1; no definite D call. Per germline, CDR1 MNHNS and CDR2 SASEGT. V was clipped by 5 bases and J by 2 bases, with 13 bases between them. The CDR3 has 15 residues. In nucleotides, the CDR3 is TGTGCCAGCAGTATAACATTATCCCCCTACAATGAGCAGTTCTTC. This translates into CASSITLSPYNEQFF.

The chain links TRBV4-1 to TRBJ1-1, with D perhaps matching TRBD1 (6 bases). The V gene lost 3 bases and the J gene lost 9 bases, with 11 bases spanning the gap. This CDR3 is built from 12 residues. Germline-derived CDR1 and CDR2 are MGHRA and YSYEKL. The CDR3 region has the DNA TGCGCCAGCAGCCAGCCTCAGGGGAAAGCTTTCTTT. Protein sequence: CASSQPQGKAFF.

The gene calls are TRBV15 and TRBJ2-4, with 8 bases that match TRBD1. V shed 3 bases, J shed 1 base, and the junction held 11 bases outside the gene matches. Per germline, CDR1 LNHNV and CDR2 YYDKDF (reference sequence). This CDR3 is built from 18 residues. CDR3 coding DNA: TGTGCCACCAGCAGGGATTGGACAGGGTTTGGGGCCAAAAACATTCAGTACTTC. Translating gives CATSRDWTGFGAKNIQYF.

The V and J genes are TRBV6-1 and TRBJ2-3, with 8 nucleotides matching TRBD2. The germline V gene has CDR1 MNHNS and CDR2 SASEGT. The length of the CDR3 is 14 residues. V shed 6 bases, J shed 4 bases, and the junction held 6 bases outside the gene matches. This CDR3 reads CASRGTGRADTQYF. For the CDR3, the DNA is TGTGCCAGCAGGGGGACCGGGAGGGCAGATACGCAGTATTTT.

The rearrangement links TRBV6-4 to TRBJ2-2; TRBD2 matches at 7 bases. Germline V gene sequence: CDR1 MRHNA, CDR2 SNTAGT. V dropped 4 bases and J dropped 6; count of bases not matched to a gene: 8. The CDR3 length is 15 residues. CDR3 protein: CASSGEAGSAGELFF. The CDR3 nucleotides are TGTGCCAGCAGTGGGGAAGCGGGAAGTGCCGGGGAGCTGTTTTTT.

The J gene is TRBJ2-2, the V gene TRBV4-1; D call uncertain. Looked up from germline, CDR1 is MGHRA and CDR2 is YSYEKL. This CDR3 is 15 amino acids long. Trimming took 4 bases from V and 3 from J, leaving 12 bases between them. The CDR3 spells CASSPVQPYTGELFF. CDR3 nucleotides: TGCGCCAGCAGCCCCGTACAGCCTTACACCGGGGAGCTGTTTTTT.

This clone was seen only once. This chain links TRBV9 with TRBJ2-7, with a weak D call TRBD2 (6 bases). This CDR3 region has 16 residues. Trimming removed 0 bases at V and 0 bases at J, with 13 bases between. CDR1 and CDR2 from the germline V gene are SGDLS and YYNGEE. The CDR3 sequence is CASSVGGAASSYEQYF. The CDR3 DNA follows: TGTGCCAGCAGCGTAGGCGGGGCAGCTAGCTCCTACGAGCAGTACTTC. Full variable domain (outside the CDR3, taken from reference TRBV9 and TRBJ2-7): DSGVTQTPKHLITATGQRVTLRCSPRSGDLSVYWYQQSLDQGLQFLIQYYNGEERAKGNILERFSAQQFPDLHSELNLSSLELGDSALYFCASSVGGAASSYEQYFGPGTRLTVT.